Shown below are 10 T cell receptor beta chains from a single sample sequenced in a study of blood T cell repertoires in COVID-19 (dated by TCRdb to 2018 to 2020). Library preparation was by the immunoSEQ multiplex PCR assay. TCRdb took over this immuneACCESS table, retaining in-frame rearrangements with V and J assigned. Such tables are incomplete; in checked studies, under half of the missing clones stem from an unresolved V gene, and the remainder is unexplained. Across this sample there are about 220,000 clones, with approximately 80% seen only once. Clones ranked in the top ten supply roughly 3.5% of the sample. Material: PBMCs or T cells enriched from blood (not recorded which). The origin of the receptors is a woman aged 60-75 years who had recovered from COVID-19.

The V and J genes are TRBV19 and TRBJ2-7, with a tentative D call TRBD2 (6 bases). Trimming left V 1 base short and J 0 bases short, with 10 bases between. This CDR3 is 15 amino acids long. Germline values: CDR1 LNHDA, CDR2 SQIVND (reference sequence). CDR3 residues: CASSIVPSASYEQYF. CDR3 coding DNA: TGTGCCAGTAGTATAGTCCCTAGCGCCTCCTACGAGCAGTACTTC. The whole variable domain, remainder taken from reference TRBV19 and TRBJ2-7, is DGGITQSPKYLFRKEGQNVTLSCEQNLNHDAMYWYRQDPGQGLRLIYYSQIVNDFQKGDIAEGYSVSREKKESFPLTVTSAQKNPTAFYLCASSIVPSASYEQYFGPGTRLTVT.

The chain carries TRBV10-2 and TRBJ2-1; the match to TRBD2 covers 7 bases. This CDR3 is built from 14 residues. V shed 2 bases and J 9 bases; nucleotides not matched to a gene: 7. Germline V gene lookup returns CDR1 WSHSY and CDR2 SAAADI. The CDR3 sequence is CASSEGGGTVEQFF. CDR3 bases: TGCGCCAGCAGTGAGGGCGGGGGAACGGTTGAGCAGTTCTTC.

This clone appeared a few times. The same CDR3 can be traced to other DNA sequences in this sample. This chain links TRBV4-3 with TRBJ1-5; a possible D gene is TRBD1 (5 bases). This CDR3 has 15 amino acids. From germline, CDR1 is LGHNA and CDR2 YSLEER. Trimming stripped 0 bases from V and 2 bases from J, with 8 bases between. CDR3 region: CASSQDGGGNQPQHF. The DNA for the CDR3 is TGCGCCAGCAGCCAAGATGGAGGGGGCAATCAGCCCCAGCATTTT.

The chain recombines TRBV5-5 with TRBJ1-2, with 7 bases fitting TRBD1. This CDR3 comprises 15 residues. Germline V gene data show CDR1 as SGHKS and CDR2 as YYEKEE (reference sequence). J lost 4 bases, V lost 4 bases, and 10 bases had no gene match. In nucleotides, the CDR3 is TGTGCCAGCAGCCTACAGGTGGGACAGAGCTATGGCTACACCTTC. This sequence encodes CASSLQVGQSYGYTF.

This clone was found once. The chain employs TRBV5-1 and TRBJ1-1, with a possible D match to TRBD1 (5 bases). Germline V lookup: CDR1 SGHRS, CDR2 YFSETQ. Deletions cut 0 bases from V and 5 bases from J, with 26 bases between. The CDR3 covers 19 residues. The CDR3 protein is CASSLVYVMGRQGGTEAFF. CDR3 nucleotides: TGCGCCAGCAGCTTGGTTTATGTTATGGGCCGGCAGGGAGGGACTGAAGCTTTCTTT.

This clone was detected only a few times. This chain connects TRBV6-5 to TRBJ1-4, with D tentatively TRBD1 (6 bases). The germline V gene encodes CDR1 MNHEY and CDR2 SVGAGI. Trimming removed 0 bases at V and 0 bases at J, with 8 bases between. The CDR3 covers 16 residues. For the CDR3, the DNA is TGTGCCAGCAGTTACTCGGGGGCAGCAACTAATGAAAAACTGTTTTTT. This codes for CASSYSGAATNEKLFF.

The V gene is TRBV9, the J gene TRBJ2-7; 7 positions match TRBD1. CDR1 and CDR2 from the germline V gene are SGDLS and YYNGEE. The ends lost 3 bases at V and 2 bases at J; junction bases unmatched: 8. CDR3 length equals 15 residues. The CDR3 protein is CASSDRDSFTYEQYF. CDR3 in DNA: TGTGCCAGCAGCGACCGGGACAGTTTCACCTACGAGCAGTACTTC.

The rearrangement links TRBV9 to TRBJ2-1, with TRBD2 matching over 9 bases. Germline CDR1 SGDLS, CDR2 YYNGEE. V dropped 3 bases and J dropped 2; count of bases not matched to a gene: 3. The CDR3 has 15 residues. Here the CDR3 DNA reads TGTGCCAGCAGCGATAGCGGGGGCCCCTACAATGAGCAGTTCTTC. This translates into CASSDSGGPYNEQFF.

The J gene is TRBJ1-3, the V gene TRBV7-2; D gene uncertain. Germline V gene sequence: CDR1 SGHTA, CDR2 FQGNSA. This CDR3 is built from 16 residues. V was cut by 5 bases and J by 0 bases, with 14 bases left in between. This chain's CDR3 is CASSLPGVISGNTIYF. The DNA for the CDR3 is TGTGCCAGCAGCCTTCCGGGAGTAATCTCTGGAAACACCATATATTTT.

V gene TRBV11-2 combines with J gene TRBJ2-1; TRBD1 agrees at 8 bases. The germline V gene has CDR1 SGHAT and CDR2 FQNNGV. The CDR3 length is 14 residues. The V segment lost 4 bases and the J segment 9 bases; nucleotides outside the gene matches: 8. CDR3 coding DNA: TGTGCCAGCAGCTCATTCAGGGGGCGGGGTGAGCAGTTCTTC. Protein: CASSSFRGRGEQFF. Filled out from reference TRBV11-2 and TRBJ2-1, the complete variable domain reads EAGVAQSPRYKIIEKRQSVAFWCNPISGHATLYWYQQILGQGPKLLIQFQNNGVVDDSQLPKDRFSAERLKGVDSTLKIQPAKLEDSAVYLCASSSFRGRGEQFFGPGTRLTVL.